This T cell receptor beta chain was captured by sequencing in a study of blood T cell repertoires in COVID-19. The overall study: Some COVID-19 samples were acute and others convalescent; all came from the United States, Italy and Spain. In each case, the material was cDNA or gDNA derived from T cells, B-cell-depleted T cells, or PBMCs.

The V gene's germline CDR1 is DFQATT and CDR2 SNEGSKA (reference sequence). V was clipped by 5 bases and J by 5 bases, with 6 bases between them. The CDR3 contains 10 residues. Per the study methods: Amplifying reference gene primers gave estimates of nucleated cell counts. Here immunoSEQ multiplex PCR was the method, and the copy in TCRdb shows in-frame clones only, minus some. V, J and clone size are those of that table, while D and trimming were read from the DNA. This table has about 110,000 clones, about 83% appearing once. The chain recombines TRBV20-1 with TRBJ2-5; no reliable D call. The sample taken for sequencing was peripheral blood. This receptor was obtained from a woman between 70 and 85 years old with acute or convalescent COVID-19. CDR3 sequence reads: CSAFRETQYF. The CDR3 bases are TGCAGTGCTTTCCGGGAGACCCAGTACTTC.